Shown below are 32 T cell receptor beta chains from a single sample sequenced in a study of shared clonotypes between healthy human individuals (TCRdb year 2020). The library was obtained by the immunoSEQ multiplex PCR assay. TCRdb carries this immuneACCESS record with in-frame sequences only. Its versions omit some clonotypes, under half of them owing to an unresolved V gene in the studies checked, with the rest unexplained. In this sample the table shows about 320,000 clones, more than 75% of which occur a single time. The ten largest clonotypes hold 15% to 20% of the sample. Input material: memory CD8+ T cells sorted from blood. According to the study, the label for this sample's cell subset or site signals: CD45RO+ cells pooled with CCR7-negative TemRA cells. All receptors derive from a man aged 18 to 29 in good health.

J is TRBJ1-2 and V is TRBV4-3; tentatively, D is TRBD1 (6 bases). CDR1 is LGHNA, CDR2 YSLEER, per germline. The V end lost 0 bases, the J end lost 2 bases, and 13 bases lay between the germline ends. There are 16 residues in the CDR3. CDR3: CASSQEAGAPNYGYTF. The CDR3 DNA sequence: TGCGCCAGCAGCCAAGAGGCGGGGGCCCCCAACTATGGCTACACCTTC.

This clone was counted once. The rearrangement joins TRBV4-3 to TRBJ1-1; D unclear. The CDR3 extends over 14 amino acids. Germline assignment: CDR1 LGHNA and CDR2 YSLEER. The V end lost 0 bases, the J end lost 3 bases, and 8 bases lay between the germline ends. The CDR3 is CASSQDRGYTEAFF. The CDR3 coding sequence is TGCGCCAGCAGCCAAGACCGCGGTTACACTGAAGCTTTCTTT.

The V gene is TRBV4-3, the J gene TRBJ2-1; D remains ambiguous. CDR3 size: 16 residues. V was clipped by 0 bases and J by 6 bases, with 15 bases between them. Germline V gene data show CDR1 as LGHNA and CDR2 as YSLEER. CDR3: CASSQDFQLVANEQFF. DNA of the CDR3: TGCGCCAGCAGCCAAGACTTCCAGCTCGTGGCCAATGAGCAGTTCTTC.

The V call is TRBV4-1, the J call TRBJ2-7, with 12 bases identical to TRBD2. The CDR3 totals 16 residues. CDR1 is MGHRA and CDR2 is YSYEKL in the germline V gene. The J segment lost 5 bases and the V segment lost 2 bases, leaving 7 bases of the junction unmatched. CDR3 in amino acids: CASSQTSGRMRNEQYF. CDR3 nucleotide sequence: TGCGCCAGCAGCCAAACTAGCGGGAGGATGAGGAACGAGCAGTACTTC.

In DNA, the CDR3 is TGTGCCAGCGGGGACTATAGCTCCTACGAGCAGTACTTC. Amino acids: CASGDYSSYEQYF. The rearrangement uses TRBV6-5 and TRBJ2-7; 7 bases line up with TRBD2. The germline gives CDR1 MNHEY, CDR2 SVGAGI. J was trimmed by 0 bases and V by 8 bases; bases with no gene match: 4. This CDR3 contains 13 residues.

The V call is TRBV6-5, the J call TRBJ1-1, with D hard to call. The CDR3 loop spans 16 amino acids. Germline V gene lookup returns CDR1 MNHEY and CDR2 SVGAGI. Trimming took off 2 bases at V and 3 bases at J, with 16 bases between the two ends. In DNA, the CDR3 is TGTGCCAGCAGTTACGACGGATACTATCGCGACACTGAAGCTTTCTTT. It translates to CASSYDGYYRDTEAFF.

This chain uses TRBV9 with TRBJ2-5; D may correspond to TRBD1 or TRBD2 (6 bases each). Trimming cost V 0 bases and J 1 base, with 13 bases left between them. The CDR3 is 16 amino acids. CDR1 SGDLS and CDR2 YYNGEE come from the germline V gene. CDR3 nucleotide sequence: TGTGCCAGCAGCGTAGGGACAGCGGAGGGCCAAGAGACCCAGTACTTC. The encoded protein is CASSVGTAEGQETQYF.

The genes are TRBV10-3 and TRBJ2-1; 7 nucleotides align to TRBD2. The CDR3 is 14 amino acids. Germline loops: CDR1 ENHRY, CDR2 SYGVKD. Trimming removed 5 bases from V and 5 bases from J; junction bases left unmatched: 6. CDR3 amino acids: CAISTSVGHNEQFF. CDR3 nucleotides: TGTGCCATCAGTACTAGCGTAGGCCACAATGAGCAGTTCTTC.

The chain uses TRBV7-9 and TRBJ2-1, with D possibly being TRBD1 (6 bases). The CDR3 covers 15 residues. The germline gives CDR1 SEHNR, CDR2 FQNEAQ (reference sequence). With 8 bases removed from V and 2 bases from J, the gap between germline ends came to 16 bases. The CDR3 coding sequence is TGTGCCAGCTTTAACAGGGAAAGCGCCTACAATGAGCAGTTCTTC. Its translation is CASFNRESAYNEQFF.

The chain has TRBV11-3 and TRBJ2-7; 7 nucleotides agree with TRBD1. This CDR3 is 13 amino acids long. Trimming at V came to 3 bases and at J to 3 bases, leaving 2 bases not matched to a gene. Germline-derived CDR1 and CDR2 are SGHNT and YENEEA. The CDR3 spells CASSFGTDYEQYF. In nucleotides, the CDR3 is TGTGCCAGCAGCTTTGGGACAGACTACGAGCAGTACTTC.

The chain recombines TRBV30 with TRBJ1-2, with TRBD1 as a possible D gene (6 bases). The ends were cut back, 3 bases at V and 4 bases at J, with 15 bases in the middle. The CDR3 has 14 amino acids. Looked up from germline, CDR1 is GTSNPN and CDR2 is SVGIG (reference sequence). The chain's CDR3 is CAWREQGTGYGYTF. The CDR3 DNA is TGTGCCTGGAGAGAGCAGGGGACCGGCTATGGCTACACCTTC.

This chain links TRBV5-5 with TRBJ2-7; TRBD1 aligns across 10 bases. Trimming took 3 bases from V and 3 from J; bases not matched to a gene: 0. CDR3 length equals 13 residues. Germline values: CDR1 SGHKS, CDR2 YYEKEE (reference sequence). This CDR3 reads CASSWDRGYEQYF. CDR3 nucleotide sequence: TGTGCCAGCAGCTGGGACAGGGGCTACGAGCAGTACTTC.

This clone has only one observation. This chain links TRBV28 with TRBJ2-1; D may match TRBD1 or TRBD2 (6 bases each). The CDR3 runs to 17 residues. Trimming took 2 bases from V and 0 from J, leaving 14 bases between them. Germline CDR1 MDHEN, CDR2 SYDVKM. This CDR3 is CASSLALGGGSYNEQFF. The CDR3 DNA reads TGTGCCAGCAGTTTAGCCCTAGGAGGGGGCTCCTACAATGAGCAGTTCTTC.

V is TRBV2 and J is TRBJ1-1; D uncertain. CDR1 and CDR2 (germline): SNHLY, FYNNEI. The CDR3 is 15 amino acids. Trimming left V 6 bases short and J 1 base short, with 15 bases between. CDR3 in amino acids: CASREEGGSNTEAFF. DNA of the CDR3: TGTGCCAGCAGGGAGGAGGGAGGTTCGAACACTGAAGCTTTCTTT. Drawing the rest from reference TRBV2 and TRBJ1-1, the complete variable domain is EPEVTQTPSHQVTQMGQEVILRCVPISNHLYFYWYRQILGQKVEFLVSFYNNEISEKSEIFDDQFSVERPDGSNFTLKIRSTKLEDSAMYFCASREEGGSNTEAFFGQGTRLTVV.

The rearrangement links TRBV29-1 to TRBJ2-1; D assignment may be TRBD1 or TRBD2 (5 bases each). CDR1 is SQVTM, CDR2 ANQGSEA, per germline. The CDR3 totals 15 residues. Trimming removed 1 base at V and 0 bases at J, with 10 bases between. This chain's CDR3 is CSVEASGSSYNEQFF. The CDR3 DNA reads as TGCAGCGTTGAAGCGTCAGGGAGCTCCTACAATGAGCAGTTCTTC.

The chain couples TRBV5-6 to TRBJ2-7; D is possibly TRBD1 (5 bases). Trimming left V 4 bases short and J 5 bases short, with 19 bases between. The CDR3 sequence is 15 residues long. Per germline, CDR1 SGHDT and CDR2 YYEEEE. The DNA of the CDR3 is TGTGCCAGCAGCGGGGATTCTTGGGGCACGAACGAGCAGTACTTC. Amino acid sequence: CASSGDSWGTNEQYF.

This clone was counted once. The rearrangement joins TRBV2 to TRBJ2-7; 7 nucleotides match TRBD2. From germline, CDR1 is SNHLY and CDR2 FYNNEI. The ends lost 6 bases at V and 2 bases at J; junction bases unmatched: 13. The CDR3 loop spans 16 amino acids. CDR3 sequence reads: CASRASLGGDPYEQYF. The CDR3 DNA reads TGTGCCAGCAGGGCCTCATTGGGAGGGGACCCCTACGAGCAGTACTTC.

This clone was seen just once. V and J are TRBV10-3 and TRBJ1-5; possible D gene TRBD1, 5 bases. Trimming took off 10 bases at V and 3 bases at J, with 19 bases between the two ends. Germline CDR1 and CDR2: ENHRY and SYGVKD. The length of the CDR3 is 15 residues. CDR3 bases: TGTGCCACGACCACCTCGGGAGGGGTCAATCAGCCCCAGCATTTT. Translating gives CATTTSGGVNQPQHF.

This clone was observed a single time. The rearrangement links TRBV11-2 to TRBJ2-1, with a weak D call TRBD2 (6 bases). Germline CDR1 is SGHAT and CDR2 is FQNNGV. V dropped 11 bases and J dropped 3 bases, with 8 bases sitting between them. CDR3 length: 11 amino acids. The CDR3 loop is CALGGYNEQFF. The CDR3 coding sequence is TGTGCCCTGGGGGGCTACAATGAGCAGTTCTTC.

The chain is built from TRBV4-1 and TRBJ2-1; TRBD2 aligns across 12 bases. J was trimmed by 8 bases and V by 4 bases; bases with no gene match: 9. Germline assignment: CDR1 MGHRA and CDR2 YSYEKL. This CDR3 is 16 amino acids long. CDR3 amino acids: CASSPPTSGSLDEQFF. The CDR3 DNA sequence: TGCGCCAGCAGCCCCCCGACTAGCGGGAGTCTCGATGAGCAGTTCTTC.

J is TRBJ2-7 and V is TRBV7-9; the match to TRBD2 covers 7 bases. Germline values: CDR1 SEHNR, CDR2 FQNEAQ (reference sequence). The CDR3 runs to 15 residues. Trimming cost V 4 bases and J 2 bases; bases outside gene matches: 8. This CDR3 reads CASSSLPSGAYEQYF. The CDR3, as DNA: TGTGCCAGCAGCTCCCTTCCTAGCGGAGCCTACGAGCAGTACTTC. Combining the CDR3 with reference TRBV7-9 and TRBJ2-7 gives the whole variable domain DTGVSQNPRHKITKRGQNVTFRCDPISEHNRLYWYRQTLGQGPEFLTYFQNEAQLEKSRLLSDRFSAERPKGSFSTLEIQRTEQGDSAMYLCASSSLPSGAYEQYFGPGTRLTVT.

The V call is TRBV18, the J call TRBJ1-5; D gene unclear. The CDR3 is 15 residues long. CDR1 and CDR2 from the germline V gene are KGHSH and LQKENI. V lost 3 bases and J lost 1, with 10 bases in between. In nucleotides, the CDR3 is TGTGCCAGCTCACCCGGTGGGGAGAGCAATCAGCCCCAGCATTTT. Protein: CASSPGGESNQPQHF. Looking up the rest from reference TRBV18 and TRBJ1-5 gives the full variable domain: NAGVMQNPRHLVRRRGQEARLRCSPMKGHSHVYWYRQLPEEGLKFMVYLQKENIIDESGMPKERFSAEFPKEGPSILRIQQVVRGDSAAYFCASSPGGESNQPQHFGDGTRLSIL.

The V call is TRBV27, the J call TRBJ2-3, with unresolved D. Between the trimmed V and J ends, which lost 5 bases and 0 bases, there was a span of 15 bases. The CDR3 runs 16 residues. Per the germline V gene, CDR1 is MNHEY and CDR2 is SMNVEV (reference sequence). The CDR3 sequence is CASSPLRFVSTDTQYF. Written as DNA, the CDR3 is TGTGCCAGCAGTCCCCTCCGTTTTGTTAGCACAGATACGCAGTATTTT.

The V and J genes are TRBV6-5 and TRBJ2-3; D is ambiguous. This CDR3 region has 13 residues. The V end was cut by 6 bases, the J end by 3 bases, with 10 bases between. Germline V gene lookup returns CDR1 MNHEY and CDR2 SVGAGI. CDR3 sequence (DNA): TGTGCCAGCAGGGGGTGGGCGACAGATACGCAGTATTTT. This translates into CASRGWATDTQYF.

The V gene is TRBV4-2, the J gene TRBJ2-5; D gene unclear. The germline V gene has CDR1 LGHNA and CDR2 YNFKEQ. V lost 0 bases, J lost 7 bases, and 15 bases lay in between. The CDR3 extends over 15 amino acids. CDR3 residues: CASSQEGGPDVTQYF. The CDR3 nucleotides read TGTGCCAGCAGCCAAGAGGGCGGACCGGACGTGACCCAGTACTTC.

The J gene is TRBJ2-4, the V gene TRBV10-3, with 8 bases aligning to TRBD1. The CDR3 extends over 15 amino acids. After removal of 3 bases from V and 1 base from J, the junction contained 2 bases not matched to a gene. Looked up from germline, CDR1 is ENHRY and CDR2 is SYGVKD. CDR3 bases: TGTGCCATCAGTGAACAGGGGGTGGCCAAAAACATTCAGTACTTC. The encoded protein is CAISEQGVAKNIQYF.

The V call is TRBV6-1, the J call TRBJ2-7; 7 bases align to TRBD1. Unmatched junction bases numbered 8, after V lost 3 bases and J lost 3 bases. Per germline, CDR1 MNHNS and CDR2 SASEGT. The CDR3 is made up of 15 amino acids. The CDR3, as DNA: TGTGCCAGCAGTGAGGGGCCGGGACAGAACTACGAGCAGTACTTC. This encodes CASSEGPGQNYEQYF.

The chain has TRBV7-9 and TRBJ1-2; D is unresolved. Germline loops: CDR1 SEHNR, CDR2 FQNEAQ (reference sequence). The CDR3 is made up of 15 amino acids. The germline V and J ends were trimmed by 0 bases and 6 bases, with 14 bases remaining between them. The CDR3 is CASSLAGQDGNGYTF. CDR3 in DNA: TGTGCCAGCAGCTTAGCGGGCCAGGACGGTAATGGCTACACCTTC.

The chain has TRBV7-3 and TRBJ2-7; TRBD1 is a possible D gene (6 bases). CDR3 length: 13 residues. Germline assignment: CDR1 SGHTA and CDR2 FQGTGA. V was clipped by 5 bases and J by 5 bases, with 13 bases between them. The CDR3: CASSPTGGNEQYF. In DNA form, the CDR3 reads TGTGCCAGCAGCCCAACTGGGGGCAACGAGCAGTACTTC.

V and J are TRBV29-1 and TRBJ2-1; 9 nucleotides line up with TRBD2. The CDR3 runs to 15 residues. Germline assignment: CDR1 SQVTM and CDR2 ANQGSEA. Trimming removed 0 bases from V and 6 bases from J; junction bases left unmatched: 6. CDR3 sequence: CSVEDRGLATNEQFF. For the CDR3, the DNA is TGCAGCGTTGAAGATAGGGGACTAGCCACCAATGAGCAGTTCTTC.

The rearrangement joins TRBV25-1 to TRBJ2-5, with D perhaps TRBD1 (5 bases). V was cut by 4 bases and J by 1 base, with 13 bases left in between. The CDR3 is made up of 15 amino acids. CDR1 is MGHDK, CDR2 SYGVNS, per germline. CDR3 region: CASSGQKEVQETQYF. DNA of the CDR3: TGTGCCAGCAGTGGACAGAAGGAAGTCCAAGAGACCCAGTACTTC. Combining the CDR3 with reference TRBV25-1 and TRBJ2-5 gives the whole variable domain EADIYQTPRYLVIGTGKKITLECSQTMGHDKMYWYQQDPGMELHLIHYSYGVNSTEKGDLSSESTVSRIRTEHFPLTLESARPSHTSQYLCASSGQKEVQETQYFGPGTRLLVL.

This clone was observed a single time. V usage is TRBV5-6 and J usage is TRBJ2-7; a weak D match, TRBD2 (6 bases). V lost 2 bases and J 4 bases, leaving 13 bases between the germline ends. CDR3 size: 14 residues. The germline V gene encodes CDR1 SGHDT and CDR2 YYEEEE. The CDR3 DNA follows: TGTGCCAGCAGCTTTTGGGGGAGCGGGTACGAGCAGTACTTC. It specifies CASSFWGSGYEQYF. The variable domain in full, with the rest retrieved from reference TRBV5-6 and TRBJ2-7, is DAGVTQSPTHLIKTRGQQVTLRCSPKSGHDTVSWYQQALGQGPQFIFQYYEEEERQRGNFPDRFSGHQFPNYSSELNVNALLLGDSALYLCASSFWGSGYEQYFGPGTRLTVT.